This TCR beta chain was sequenced during a study of blood T cell repertoires in COVID-19. Whole-study context: There were acute and convalescent COVID-19 samples, and they came from the United States, Italy and Spain.

Grouping used clinical history reported by participants in a survey and questionnaire. Original processing notes: Estimation of nucleated cell counts relied on the amplification of reference gene primers. The repertoire was sequenced with immunoSEQ multiplex PCR; TCRdb's copy has only in-frame clones and lacks some. V and J calls plus clone size are reproduced from that table; the DNA served to infer D and trimming. The sample holds under 300,000 clones, approximately 89% seen once. This CDR3 contains 15 residues. With 3 bases clipped from V and 0 bases from J, the junction kept 5 bases outside the gene matches. Germline values: CDR1 SGHAT, CDR2 FQNNGV.

Sequenced input: PBMCs or T cells enriched from blood (not recorded which). V is TRBV11-2 and J is TRBJ2-7; TRBD2 aligns across 7 bases. This clonotype originated in a woman aged 55-70 years who had recovered from COVID-19. This chain's CDR3 is CASSLSGGNSYEQYF. The CDR3 bases are TGTGCCAGCAGCTTGTCGGGAGGCAACTCCTACGAGCAGTACTTC.